The T cell receptor (beta chain) under discussion was sequenced for a study of blood T cell dynamics during melanoma immunotherapy. The repertoire was sequenced with immunoSEQ multiplex PCR; TCRdb's copy has only in-frame clones and lacks some. Here the sample spans 9,000 to 10,000 clones, approximately 86% being singletons. Study-wide results and limits: It remained unknown if the driving T cell clones were melanoma-specific.

As for this clone: Its antigen is not known. The same CDR3 can be traced to other DNA sequences in this sample.

As to time point: pre-treatment baseline. Response was assessed by RECIST 1.1 at 12 weeks, except a couple of rapid progressors. Patients with prior systemic cancer treatment, concomitant immunosuppressants, or other active malignancies were excluded. Here the sequenced sample was blood, taken from a patient treated with checkpoint blockade. This sequence originates from a human donor with melanoma.

CDR3 DNA sequence: TGTGCCAGCAGTGTGACAGGGTCGACTAATGAAAAACTGTTTTTT. Residues: CASSVTGSTNEKLFF. V gene TRBV9 combines with J gene TRBJ1-4; 7 positions agree with TRBD1. Germline V gene data show CDR1 as SGDLS and CDR2 as YYNGEE. The CDR3 runs 15 residues. With V trimmed by 5 bases and J by 2 bases, 6 bases remained unmatched.